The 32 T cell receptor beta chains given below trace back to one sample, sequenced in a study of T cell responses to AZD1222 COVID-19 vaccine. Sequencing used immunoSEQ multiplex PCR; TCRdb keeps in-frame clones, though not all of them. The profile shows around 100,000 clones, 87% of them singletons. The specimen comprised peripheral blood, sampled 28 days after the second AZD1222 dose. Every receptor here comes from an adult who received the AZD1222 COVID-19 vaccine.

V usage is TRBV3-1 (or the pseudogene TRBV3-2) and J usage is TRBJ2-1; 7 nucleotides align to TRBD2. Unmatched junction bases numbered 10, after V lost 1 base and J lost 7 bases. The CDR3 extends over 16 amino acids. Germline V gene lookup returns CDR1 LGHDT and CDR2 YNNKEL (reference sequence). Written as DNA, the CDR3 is TGTGCCAGCAGCCAAGTGTGGGCGGGAGTCCCAAATGAGCAGTTCTTC. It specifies CASSQVWAGVPNEQFF.

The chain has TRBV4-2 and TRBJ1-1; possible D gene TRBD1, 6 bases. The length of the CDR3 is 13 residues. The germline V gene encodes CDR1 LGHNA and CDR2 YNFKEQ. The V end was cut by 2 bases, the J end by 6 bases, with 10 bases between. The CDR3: CASSQQGFPEAFF. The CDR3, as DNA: TGTGCCAGCAGCCAACAGGGGTTCCCTGAAGCTTTCTTT.

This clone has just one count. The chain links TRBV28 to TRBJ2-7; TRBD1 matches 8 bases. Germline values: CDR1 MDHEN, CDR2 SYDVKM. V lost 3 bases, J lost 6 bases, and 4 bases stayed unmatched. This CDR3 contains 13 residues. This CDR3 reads CASSFQDRVEQYF. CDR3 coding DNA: TGTGCCAGCAGTTTCCAGGACAGGGTCGAGCAGTACTTC.

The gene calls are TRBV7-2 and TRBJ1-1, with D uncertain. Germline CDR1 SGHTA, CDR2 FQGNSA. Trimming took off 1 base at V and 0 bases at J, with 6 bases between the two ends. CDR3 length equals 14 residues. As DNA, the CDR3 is TGTGCCAGCAGCTTAGATGGGCTGAACACTGAAGCTTTCTTT. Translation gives CASSLDGLNTEAFF.

CDR3 in amino acids: CASSTIDRNTEAFF. The CDR3 region has the DNA TGTGCCAGCAGCACCATAGACAGGAACACTGAAGCTTTCTTT. The V and J genes are TRBV6-5 and TRBJ1-1, with TRBD1 as a possible D gene (5 bases). Trimming cost V 6 bases and J 1 base, with 12 bases left between them. The CDR3 has 14 residues. Per the germline V gene, CDR1 is MNHEY and CDR2 is SVGAGI.

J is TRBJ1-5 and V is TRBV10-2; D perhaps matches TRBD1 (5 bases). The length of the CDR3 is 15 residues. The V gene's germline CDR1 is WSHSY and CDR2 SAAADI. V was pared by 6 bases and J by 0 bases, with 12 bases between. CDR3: CASRRDGNSNQPQHF. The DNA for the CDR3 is TGCGCCAGCAGGAGGGACGGAAATAGCAATCAGCCCCAGCATTTT.

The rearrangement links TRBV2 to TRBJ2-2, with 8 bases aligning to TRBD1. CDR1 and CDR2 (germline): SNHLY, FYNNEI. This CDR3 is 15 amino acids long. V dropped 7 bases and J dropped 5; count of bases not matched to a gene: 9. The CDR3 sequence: CASIEQGAQTGELFF. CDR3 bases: TGTGCCAGCATCGAGCAGGGGGCGCAAACCGGGGAGCTGTTTTTT.

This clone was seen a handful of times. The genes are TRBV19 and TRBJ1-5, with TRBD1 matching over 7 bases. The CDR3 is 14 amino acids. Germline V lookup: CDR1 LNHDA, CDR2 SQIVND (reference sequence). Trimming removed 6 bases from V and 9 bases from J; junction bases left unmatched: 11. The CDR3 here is CASRGTGASWPQHF. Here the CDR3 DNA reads TGTGCCAGTAGGGGTACAGGGGCTTCATGGCCCCAGCATTTT.

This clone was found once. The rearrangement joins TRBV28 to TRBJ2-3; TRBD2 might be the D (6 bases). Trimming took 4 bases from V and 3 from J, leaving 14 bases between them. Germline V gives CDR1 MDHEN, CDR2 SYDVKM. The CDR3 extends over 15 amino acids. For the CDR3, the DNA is TGTGCCAGCAGTTCGACTAGTCATCGGACAGATACGCAGTATTTT. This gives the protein CASSSTSHRTDTQYF. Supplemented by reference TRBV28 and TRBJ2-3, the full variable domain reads DVKVTQSSRYLVKRTGEKVFLECVQDMDHENMFWYRQDPGLGLRLIYFSYDVKMKEKGDIPEGYSVSREKKERFSLILESASTNQTSMYLCASSSTSHRTDTQYFGPGTRLTVL.

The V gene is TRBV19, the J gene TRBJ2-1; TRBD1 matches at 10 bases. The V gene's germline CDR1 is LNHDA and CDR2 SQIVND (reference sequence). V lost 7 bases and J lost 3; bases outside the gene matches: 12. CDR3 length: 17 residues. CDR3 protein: CASTSWEGQGLYNEQFF. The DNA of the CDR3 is TGTGCCAGTACCTCCTGGGAGGGACAGGGGCTCTACAATGAGCAGTTCTTC.

The CDR3: CASSELLGSYSGANVLTF. The CDR3 nucleotides read TGTGCCAGCAGTGAATTGCTGGGGTCTTACTCTGGGGCCAACGTCCTGACTTTC. The rearrangement joins TRBV6-1 to TRBJ2-6; D gene unclear. The CDR3 consists of 18 residues. V shed 2 bases and J shed 0 bases, with 14 bases lying between them. Germline V gene lookup returns CDR1 MNHNS and CDR2 SASEGT.

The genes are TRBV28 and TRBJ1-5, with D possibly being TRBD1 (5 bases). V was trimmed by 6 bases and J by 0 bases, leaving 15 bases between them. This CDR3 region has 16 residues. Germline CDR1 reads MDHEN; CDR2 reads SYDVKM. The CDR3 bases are TGTGCCAGCAGCCTGACAGTTCTCAATAGCAATCAGCCCCAGCATTTT. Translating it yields CASSLTVLNSNQPQHF.

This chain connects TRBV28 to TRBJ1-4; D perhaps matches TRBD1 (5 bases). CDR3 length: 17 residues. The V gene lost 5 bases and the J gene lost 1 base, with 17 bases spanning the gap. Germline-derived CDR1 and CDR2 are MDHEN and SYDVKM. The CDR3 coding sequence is TGTGCCAGCAGTGGGGGGGAAGGGGACTTAACTAATGAAAAACTGTTTTTT. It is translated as CASSGGEGDLTNEKLFF.

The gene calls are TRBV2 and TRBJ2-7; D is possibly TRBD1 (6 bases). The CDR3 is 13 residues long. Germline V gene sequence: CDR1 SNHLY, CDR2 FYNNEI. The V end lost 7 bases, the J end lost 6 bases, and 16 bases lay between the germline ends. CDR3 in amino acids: CASKTQGLSEQYF. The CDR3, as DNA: TGTGCCAGCAAAACACAGGGTTTGTCCGAGCAGTACTTC.

The CDR3 DNA is TGTGCCACCAATGGGAGATCGGCAGATACGCAGTATTTT. It yields the protein CATNGRSADTQYF. The rearrangement joins TRBV15 to TRBJ2-3, with D possibly matching TRBD2 (5 bases). This CDR3 is 13 amino acids long. Germline loops: CDR1 LNHNV, CDR2 YYDKDF (reference sequence). Trimming left V 7 bases short and J 4 bases short, with 12 bases between.

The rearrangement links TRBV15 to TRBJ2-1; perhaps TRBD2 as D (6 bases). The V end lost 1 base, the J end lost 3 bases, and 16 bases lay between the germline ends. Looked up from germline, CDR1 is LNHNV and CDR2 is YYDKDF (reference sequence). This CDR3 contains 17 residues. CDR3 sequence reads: CATSRGASDLYYNEQFF. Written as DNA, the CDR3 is TGTGCCACCAGCAGAGGCGCTAGCGACCTATACTACAATGAGCAGTTCTTC.

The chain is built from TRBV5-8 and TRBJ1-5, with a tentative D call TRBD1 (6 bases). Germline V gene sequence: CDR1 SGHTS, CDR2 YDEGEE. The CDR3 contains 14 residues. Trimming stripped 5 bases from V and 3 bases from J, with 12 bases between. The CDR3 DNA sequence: TGTGCCAGCAGTCTGACAGGAGACAATCAGCCCCAGCATTTT. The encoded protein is CASSLTGDNQPQHF.

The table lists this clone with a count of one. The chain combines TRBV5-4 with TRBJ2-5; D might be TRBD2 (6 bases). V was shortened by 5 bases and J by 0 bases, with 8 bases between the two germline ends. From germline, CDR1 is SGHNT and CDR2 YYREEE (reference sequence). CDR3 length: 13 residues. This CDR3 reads CASSRDYQETQYF. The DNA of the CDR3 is TGTGCCAGCAGTCGGGACTACCAAGAGACCCAGTACTTC.

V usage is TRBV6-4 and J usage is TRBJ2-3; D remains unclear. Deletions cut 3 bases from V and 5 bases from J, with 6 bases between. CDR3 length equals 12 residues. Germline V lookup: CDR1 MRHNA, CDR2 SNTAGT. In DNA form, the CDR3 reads TGTGCCAGCAGTGATTACAGAGATACGCAGTATTTT. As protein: CASSDYRDTQYF.

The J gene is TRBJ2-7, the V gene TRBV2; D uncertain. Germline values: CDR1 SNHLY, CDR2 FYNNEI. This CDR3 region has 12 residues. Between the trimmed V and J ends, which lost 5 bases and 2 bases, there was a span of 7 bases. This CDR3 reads CASSLSPYEQYF. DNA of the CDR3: TGTGCCAGCAGTCTAAGTCCCTACGAGCAGTACTTC.

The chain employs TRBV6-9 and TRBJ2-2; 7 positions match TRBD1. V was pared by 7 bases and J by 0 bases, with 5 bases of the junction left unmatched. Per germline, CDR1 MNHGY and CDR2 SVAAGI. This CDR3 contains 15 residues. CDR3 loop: CASTLTGTNTGELFF. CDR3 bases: TGTGCCAGCACATTGACAGGGACGAACACCGGGGAGCTGTTTTTT.

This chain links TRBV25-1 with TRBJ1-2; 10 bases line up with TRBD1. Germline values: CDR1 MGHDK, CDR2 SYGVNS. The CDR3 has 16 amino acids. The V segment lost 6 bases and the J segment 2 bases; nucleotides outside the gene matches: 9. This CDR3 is CASSEPPGQGNYGYTF. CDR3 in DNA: TGTGCCAGCAGCGAACCACCGGGACAGGGGAACTATGGCTACACCTTC.

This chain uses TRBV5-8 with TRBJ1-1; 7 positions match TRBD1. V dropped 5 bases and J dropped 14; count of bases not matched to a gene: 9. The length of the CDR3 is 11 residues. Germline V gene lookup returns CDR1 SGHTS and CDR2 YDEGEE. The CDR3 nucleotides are TGTGCCAGCAGAAGGGACAGTCTTCGCTTCTTT. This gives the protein CASRRDSLRFF.

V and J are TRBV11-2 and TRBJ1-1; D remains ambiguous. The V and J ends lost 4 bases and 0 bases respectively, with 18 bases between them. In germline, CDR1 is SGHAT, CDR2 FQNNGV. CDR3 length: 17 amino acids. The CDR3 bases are TGTGCCAGCAGCTCACCGCAGGCCTCCATGGTGAACACTGAAGCTTTCTTT. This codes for CASSSPQASMVNTEAFF. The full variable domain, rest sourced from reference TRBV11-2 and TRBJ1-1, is EAGVAQSPRYKIIEKRQSVAFWCNPISGHATLYWYQQILGQGPKLLIQFQNNGVVDDSQLPKDRFSAERLKGVDSTLKIQPAKLEDSAVYLCASSSPQASMVNTEAFFGQGTRLTVV.

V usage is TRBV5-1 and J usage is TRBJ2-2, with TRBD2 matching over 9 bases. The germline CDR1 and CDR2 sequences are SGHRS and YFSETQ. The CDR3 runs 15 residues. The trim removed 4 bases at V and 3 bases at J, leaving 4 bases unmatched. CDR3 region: CASSTGTSYTGELFF. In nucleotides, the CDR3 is TGCGCCAGCAGCACGGGGACTAGCTACACCGGGGAGCTGTTTTTT.

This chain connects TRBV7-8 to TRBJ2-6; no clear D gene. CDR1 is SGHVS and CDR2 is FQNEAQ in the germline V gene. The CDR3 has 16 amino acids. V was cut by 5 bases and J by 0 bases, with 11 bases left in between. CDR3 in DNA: TGTGCCAGCAGCCCGGAAATCTTCTCTGGGGCCAACGTCCTGACTTTC. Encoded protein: CASSPEIFSGANVLTF.

The DNA of the CDR3 is TGTGCCAGCAGTGCAGGGGCATGGGTCGAGCAGTACTTC. Its protein product is CASSAGAWVEQYF. The chain has TRBV2 and TRBJ2-7, with D maybe TRBD1 (6 bases). Germline values: CDR1 SNHLY, CDR2 FYNNEI. This CDR3 region has 13 residues. The V gene lost 4 bases and the J gene lost 6 bases, with 13 bases spanning the gap.

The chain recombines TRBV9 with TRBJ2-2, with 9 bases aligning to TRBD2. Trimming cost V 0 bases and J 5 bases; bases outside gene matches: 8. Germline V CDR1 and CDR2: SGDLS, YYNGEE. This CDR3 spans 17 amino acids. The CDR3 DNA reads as TGTGCCAGCAGCGTAGGTGGGGGACTAGCTAGTACCGGGGAGCTGTTTTTT. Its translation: CASSVGGGLASTGELFF.

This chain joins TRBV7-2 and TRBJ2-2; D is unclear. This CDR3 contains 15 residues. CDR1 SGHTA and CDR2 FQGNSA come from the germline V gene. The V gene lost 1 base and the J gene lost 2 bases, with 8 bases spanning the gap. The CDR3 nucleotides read TGTGCCAGCAGCTTAGTAATTGGAAACACCGGGGAGCTGTTTTTT. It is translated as CASSLVIGNTGELFF.

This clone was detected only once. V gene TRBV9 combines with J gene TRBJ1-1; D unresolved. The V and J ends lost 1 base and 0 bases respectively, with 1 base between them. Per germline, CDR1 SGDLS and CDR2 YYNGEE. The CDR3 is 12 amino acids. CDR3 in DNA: TGTGCCAGCAGCGTATTGAACACTGAAGCTTTCTTT. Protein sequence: CASSVLNTEAFF. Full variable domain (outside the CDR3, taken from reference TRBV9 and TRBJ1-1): DSGVTQTPKHLITATGQRVTLRCSPRSGDLSVYWYQQSLDQGLQFLIQYYNGEERAKGNILERFSAQQFPDLHSELNLSSLELGDSALYFCASSVLNTEAFFGQGTRLTVV.

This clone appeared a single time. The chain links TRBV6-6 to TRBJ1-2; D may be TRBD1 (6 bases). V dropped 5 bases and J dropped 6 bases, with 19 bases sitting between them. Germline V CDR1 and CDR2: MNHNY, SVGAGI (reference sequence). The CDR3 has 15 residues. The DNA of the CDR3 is TGTGCCAGCAGTCTCAAACCAAGGGGGGTCCATGGCTACACCTTC. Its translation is CASSLKPRGVHGYTF.

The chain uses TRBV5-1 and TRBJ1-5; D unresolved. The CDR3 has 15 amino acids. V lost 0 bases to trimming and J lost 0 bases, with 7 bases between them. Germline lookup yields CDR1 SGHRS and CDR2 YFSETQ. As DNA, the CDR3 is TGCGCCAGCAGCTTGGACAGCTATAGCAATCAGCCCCAGCATTTT. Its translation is CASSLDSYSNQPQHF.